The T cell receptor beta chain described here comes from a study of CD8 T cells in Susac syndrome. The CDR3 is 14 amino acids. V shed 1 base and J shed 4 bases, with 10 bases lying between them. RNA, at roughly 0.5 to 1 ug, was reverse transcribed with random hexamers. immunoSEQ multiplex PCR amplified TCR beta CDR3 across 54 Vbeta, 13 Jbeta. One entry per CDR3 protein, called by TCRdb with MiXCR from the immunoSEQ multiplex PCR reads. The data contain a few hundred thousand distinct CDR3 sequences, more than 85% of them singletons. The rearrangement joins TRBV12-3 or TRBV12-4 to TRBJ1-2; D is unclear. The receptor was isolated from a human donor with multiple sclerosis. Sequencing was performed on CD8+ T cells from PBMCs. The CDR3 spells CASSLGTELYGYTF. The CDR3 nucleotides are TGTGCCAGCAGTTTAGGGACGGAGCTCTATGGCTACACCTTC.